The 10 T cell receptor beta chains below were found in one sample sequenced in a study of blood T cell repertoires in COVID-19. Sequencing used immunoSEQ multiplex PCR; TCRdb keeps in-frame clones, though not all of them. Of fewer than 50,000 clones in the sample, just under 75% are singletons; the top ten hold 8% to 11%. Sequences were obtained from peripheral blood. The receptors were gathered from a man aged 65 to 79 with COVID-19, enrolled during active disease.

V gene TRBV30 combines with J gene TRBJ1-6, with 7 bases aligning to TRBD1. This CDR3 has 15 residues. Germline V lookup: CDR1 GTSNPN, CDR2 SVGIG (reference sequence). Trimming took 4 bases from V and 2 from J; bases not matched to a gene: 5. The CDR3 nucleotides are TGTGCCTGGAACGAGGGGGCCGCCTATAATTCACCCCTCCACTTT. It translates to CAWNEGAAYNSPLHF.

The chain links TRBV3-1 (or the pseudogene TRBV3-2) to TRBJ2-7; TRBD2 aligns across 8 bases. Germline V gives CDR1 LGHDT, CDR2 YNNKEL (reference sequence). This CDR3 has 16 residues. The V gene end was trimmed by 0 bases and the J gene end by 3 bases; junction bases not matched to a gene: 7. This CDR3 reads CASSQDYKRGNYEQYF. CDR3 in DNA: TGTGCCAGCAGCCAAGATTATAAGCGGGGGAACTACGAGCAGTACTTC.

CDR3 DNA: TGTGCCAGCAGCCTCCGGACAGGGGGGCCCACAGATACGCAGTATTTT. Amino acid sequence: CASSLRTGGPTDTQYF. The chain has TRBV3-1 (or the pseudogene TRBV3-2) and TRBJ2-3; 10 nucleotides line up with TRBD1. Looked up from germline, CDR1 is LGHDT and CDR2 is YNNKEL (reference sequence). The CDR3 covers 16 residues. V lost 4 bases and J lost 2; bases outside the gene matches: 6.

This clone has just a few counts. The rearrangement uses TRBV10-1 and TRBJ2-1; 11 nucleotides align to TRBD2. CDR1 and CDR2 (germline): WNHNN, SYGVQD (reference sequence). The length of the CDR3 is 16 residues. The ends lost 4 bases at V and 5 bases at J; junction bases unmatched: 7. The CDR3 region has the DNA TGCGCCAGCAGTGGGGTCACTAGCGGGAGAAACAATGAGCAGTTCTTC. This sequence encodes CASSGVTSGRNNEQFF.

The chain employs TRBV5-6 and TRBJ2-1, with 8 bases lining up with TRBD2. V trimming: 3 bases; J trimming: 7 bases; junction bases outside the gene matches: 3. This CDR3 has 13 residues. The germline gives CDR1 SGHDT, CDR2 YYEEEE. The CDR3 nucleotides are TGTGCCAGCAGCTCCTCGGGGGGGAATGAGCAGTTCTTC. Amino acid sequence: CASSSSGGNEQFF.

This clone appeared once. The chain couples TRBV14 to TRBJ1-2, with 9 bases identical to TRBD1. The CDR3 consists of 14 residues. Trimming at V came to 4 bases and at J to 7 bases, leaving 7 bases not matched to a gene. Germline CDR1 is SGHDN and CDR2 is FVKESK. The CDR3 nucleotides read TGTGCCAGCAGCCCTCCGGGACAGGGTTTTGGCTACACCTTC. Protein sequence: CASSPPGQGFGYTF. Complete variable domain (other parts from reference TRBV14 and TRBJ1-2): EAGVTQFPSHSVIEKGQTVTLRCDPISGHDNLYWYRRVMGKEIKFLLHFVKESKQDESGMPNNRFLAERTGGTYSTLKVQPAELEDSGVYFCASSPPGQGFGYTFGSGTRLTVV.

V usage is TRBV6-4 and J usage is TRBJ1-5; D is unresolved. Deletions cut 4 bases from V and 3 bases from J, with 7 bases between. This CDR3 has 13 residues. The germline V gene encodes CDR1 MRHNA and CDR2 SNTAGT. The CDR3 DNA follows: TGTGCCAGCAGTGGAGAGGTCAATCAGCCCCAGCATTTT. It yields the protein CASSGEVNQPQHF.

This chain uses TRBV19 with TRBJ1-1; no clear D gene. Trimming took 7 bases from V and 5 from J, leaving 11 bases between them. This CDR3 is 12 amino acids long. CDR1 is LNHDA and CDR2 is SQIVND in the germline V gene (reference sequence). The CDR3 region is CASTHSRTEAFF. CDR3 sequence (DNA): TGTGCCAGTACCCATTCGAGGACTGAAGCTTTCTTT.

This chain uses TRBV19 with TRBJ1-3; D uncertain. This CDR3 is built from 16 residues. Germline V gene sequence: CDR1 LNHDA, CDR2 SQIVND (reference sequence). The germline V and J ends were trimmed by 3 bases and 0 bases, with 12 bases remaining between them. Written as DNA, the CDR3 is TGTGCCAGTAGTATCGAAGGAGTAAGCTCTGGAAACACCATATATTTT. Translated: CASSIEGVSSGNTIYF. The complete variable domain, with remaining parts taken from reference TRBV19 and TRBJ1-3, reads DGGITQSPKYLFRKEGQNVTLSCEQNLNHDAMYWYRQDPGQGLRLIYYSQIVNDFQKGDIAEGYSVSREKKESFPLTVTSAQKNPTAFYLCASSIEGVSSGNTIYFGEGSWLTVV.

The chain recombines TRBV11-2 with TRBJ2-3; 8 bases are a match to TRBD2. V was pared by 5 bases and J by 4 bases, with 5 bases of the junction left unmatched. The CDR3 covers 14 residues. The germline V gene encodes CDR1 SGHAT and CDR2 FQNNGV. The DNA for the CDR3 is TGTGCCAGCAGCCCCCGACTAGCGTCAGATACGCAGTATTTT. Protein product: CASSPRLASDTQYF.